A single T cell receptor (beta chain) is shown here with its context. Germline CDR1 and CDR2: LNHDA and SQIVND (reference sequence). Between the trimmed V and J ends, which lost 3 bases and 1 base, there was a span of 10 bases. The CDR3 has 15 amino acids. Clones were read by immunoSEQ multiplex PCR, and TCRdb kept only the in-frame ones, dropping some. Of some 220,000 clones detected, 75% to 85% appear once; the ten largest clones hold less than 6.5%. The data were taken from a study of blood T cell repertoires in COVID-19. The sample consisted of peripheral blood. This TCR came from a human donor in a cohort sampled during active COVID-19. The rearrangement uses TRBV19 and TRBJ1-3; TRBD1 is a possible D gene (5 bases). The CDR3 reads CASSMYRGSGNTIYF. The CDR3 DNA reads TGTGCCAGTAGTATGTACCGGGGGTCTGGAAACACCATATATTTT.